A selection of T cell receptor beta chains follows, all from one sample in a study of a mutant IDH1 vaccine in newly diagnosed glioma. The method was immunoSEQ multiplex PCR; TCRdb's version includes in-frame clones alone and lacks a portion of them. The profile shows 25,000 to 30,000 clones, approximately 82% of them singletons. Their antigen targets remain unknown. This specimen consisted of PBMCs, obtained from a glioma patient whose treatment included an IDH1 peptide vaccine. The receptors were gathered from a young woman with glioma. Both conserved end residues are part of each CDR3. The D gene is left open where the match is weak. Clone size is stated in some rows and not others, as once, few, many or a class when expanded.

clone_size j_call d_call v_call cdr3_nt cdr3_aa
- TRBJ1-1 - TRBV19 TGTGCCAGTAGTATAGGATTCGGTGACGAAGCTTTCTTT CASSIGFGDEAFF
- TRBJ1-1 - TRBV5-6 TGTGCCAGCAGCCCCCCGGCTGGTGAAGCTTTCTTT CASSPPAGEAFF
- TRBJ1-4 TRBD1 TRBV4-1 TGCGCCAGCAGCCAGATACCGGGACAGCCTGAAAAACTGTTTTTT CASSQIPGQPEKLFF
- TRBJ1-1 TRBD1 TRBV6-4 TGTGCCAGCAGGGTAGGGGGCTGGGCCACTGAAGCTTTCTTT CASRVGGWATEAFF
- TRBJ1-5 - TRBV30 TGTGCCTGGGGTACCAGCGGGGGCAATCAGCCCCAGCATTTT CAWGTSGGNQPQHF
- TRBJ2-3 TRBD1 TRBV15 TGTGCCACCAGCAGTGGGACAGGGGACACAGATACGCAGTATTTT CATSSGTGDTDTQYF
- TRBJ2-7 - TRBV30 TGTGCCTGGAGCGCTACTAGCTACGAGCAGTACTTC CAWSATSYEQYF
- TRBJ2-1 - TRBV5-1 TGCGCCAGCAGGAAGGAGGCGGATGAGCAGTTCTTC CASRKEADEQFF
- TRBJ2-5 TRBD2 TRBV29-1 TGCAGCGTTGATCGGGCTAGCGGGGCCGTAACCCAGTACTTC CSVDRASGAVTQYF
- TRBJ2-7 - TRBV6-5 TGTGCCAGCAGTTGGAGAGCCGCCTCCTACGAGCAGTACTTC CASSWRAASYEQYF
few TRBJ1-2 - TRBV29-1 TGCAGCGTTGGGGAGAGCTATGGCTACACCTTC CSVGESYGYTF
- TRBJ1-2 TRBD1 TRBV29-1 TGCAGCGTTGCGCCCCGACAGGGAAGCTATGGCTACACCTTC CSVAPRQGSYGYTF
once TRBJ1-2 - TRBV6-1 TGTGCCAGCACCGGGGGTGGGACTAGATATGGCTACACCTTC CASTGGGTRYGYTF
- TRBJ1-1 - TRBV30 TGTGCCTGGAGTCGCGACCGCGTGAGAGCTTTCTTT CAWSRDRVRAFF
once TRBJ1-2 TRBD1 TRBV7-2 TGTGCCAGCAGCGCAGGGGGCAACTATGGCTACACCTTC CASSAGGNYGYTF
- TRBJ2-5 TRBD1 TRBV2 TGTGCCAGCAGTGGGGACAGGGGGCTCCAAGAGACCCAGTACTTC CASSGDRGLQETQYF
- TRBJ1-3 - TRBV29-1 TGCAGCGTTGAAGCAAACACCATATATTTT CSVEANTIYF
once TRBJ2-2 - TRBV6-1 TGTGCCAGCAGCAGGGACACCGGGGAGCTGTTTTTT CASSRDTGELFF
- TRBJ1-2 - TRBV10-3 TGTGCCATCAGAGGCACCGGGGAGGGGAAGGGAGGAGGCGGCTACACCTTC CAIRGTGEGKGGGGYTF
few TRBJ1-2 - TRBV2 TGTGCCAGCAGTGAAAGTGTCAGAAGTTGGACCACCTTC CASSESVRSWTTF
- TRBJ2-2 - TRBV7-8 TGTGCCAGCAGCTTAGGTATCATCCAGGGTACGAACACCGGGGAGCTGTTTTTT CASSLGIIQGTNTGELFF
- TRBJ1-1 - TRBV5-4 TGTGCCAGCAGCCGCCCGGGGGAGTACACTGAAGCTTTCTTT CASSRPGEYTEAFF
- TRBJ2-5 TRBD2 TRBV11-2 TGTGCCAGCAGCCTCGGGCTAGCGGGTCAAGAGACCCAGTACTTC CASSLGLAGQETQYF